The 27 T cell receptor beta chains given below trace back to one sample, sequenced in a study of cytomegalovirus exposure and HLA in healthy donors (TCRdb year 2017). Libraries were built with the immunoSEQ multiplex PCR assay. A mixture of 60 forward primers for TCR Vbeta segments and 13 reverse primers for TCR Jbeta segments was used in the multiplex PCR. In TCRdb, the immuneACCESS table is reduced to in-frame sequences with V and J assigned. These tables do not hold every clone; where another copy was compared, an unresolved V gene accounts for under half, and the others remain unexplained. This sample has around 100,000 clones in its table, and under 85% of those were observed once. The ten largest clones represent approximately 4% of the sample. Sequenced input: PBMCs. These receptors were taken from a woman aged 35 to 49 in good health and CMV-seropositive.

The chain joins TRBV29-1 to TRBJ2-3; tentatively, D is TRBD2 (5 bases). Germline CDR1 SQVTM, CDR2 ANQGSEA. This CDR3 has 15 residues. With 3 bases removed from V and 2 bases from J, the gap between germline ends came to 15 bases. CDR3 region: CSVEFRSGLTDTQYF. CDR3 nucleotides: TGCAGCGTTGAGTTTAGAAGCGGACTCACAGATACGCAGTATTTT.

V usage is TRBV28 and J usage is TRBJ1-3; D is possibly TRBD1 (6 bases). The V gene lost 6 bases and the J gene lost 0 bases, with 9 bases spanning the gap. Germline-derived CDR1 and CDR2 are MDHEN and SYDVKM. The CDR3 is 14 amino acids. CDR3 sequence: CASRVDSSGNTIYF. CDR3 in DNA: TGTGCCAGCAGGGTGGACAGCTCTGGAAACACCATATATTTT.

V gene TRBV6-5 combines with J gene TRBJ1-3; D is uncertain. Deletions cut 2 bases from V and 0 bases from J, with 5 bases between. This CDR3 contains 14 residues. Per germline, CDR1 MNHEY and CDR2 SVGAGI. The CDR3: CASSYGPSGNTIYF. The DNA for the CDR3 is TGTGCCAGCAGTTACGGGCCCTCTGGAAACACCATATATTTT.

The V call is TRBV7-3, the J call TRBJ1-1, with D hard to call. V was shortened by 1 base and J by 1 base, with 7 bases between the two germline ends. The CDR3 sequence is 14 residues long. Germline loops: CDR1 SGHTA, CDR2 FQGTGA. CDR3 nucleotides: TGTGCCAGCAGCTTAATGCCGGGGAACACTGAAGCTTTCTTT. Translated, it gives CASSLMPGNTEAFF.

This rearrangement joins TRBV11-3 to TRBJ2-7; D is undetermined. Germline-derived CDR1 and CDR2 are SGHNT and YENEEA. CDR3 length equals 13 residues. With 0 bases removed from V and 6 bases from J, the gap between germline ends came to 9 bases. CDR3 amino acids: CASSLEAPSEQYF. CDR3 sequence (DNA): TGTGCCAGCAGCTTAGAAGCCCCGTCCGAGCAGTACTTC.

The V and J genes are TRBV7-6 and TRBJ1-4; no reliable D call. The germline V gene encodes CDR1 SGHVS and CDR2 FNYEAQ. CDR3 length equals 17 residues. V was cut by 8 bases and J by 0 bases, with 19 bases left in between. The CDR3 DNA sequence: TGTGCCAGCCCGGGTTGCCTATCCGCACCAACTAATGAAAAACTGTTTTTT. This sequence encodes CASPGCLSAPTNEKLFF.

In DNA, the CDR3 is TGTGCCAGCAGCTTAACGCGGACTAGCGGAATAAACACCGGGGAGCTGTTTTTT. Amino acid sequence: CASSLTRTSGINTGELFF. The V and J genes are TRBV7-3 and TRBJ2-2; 10 bases align to TRBD2. With 0 bases clipped from V and 2 bases from J, the junction kept 6 bases outside the gene matches. This CDR3 contains 18 residues. Germline V lookup: CDR1 SGHTA, CDR2 FQGTGA.

This sequence joins TRBV2 and TRBJ1-4; D ambiguous. Germline values: CDR1 SNHLY, CDR2 FYNNEI. V was cut by 2 bases and J by 8 bases, with 6 bases left in between. This CDR3 region has 12 residues. This CDR3 is CASSEYQEKLFF. CDR3 coding DNA: TGTGCCAGCAGTGAATATCAGGAAAAACTGTTTTTT.

The count of this clone is one. This chain connects TRBV19 to TRBJ2-2, with 11 positions matching TRBD2. Per the germline V gene, CDR1 is LNHDA and CDR2 is SQIVND (reference sequence). The CDR3 extends over 18 amino acids. The junction had 14 bases not matched to a gene; V was cut back by 5 bases and J by 6 bases. This CDR3 reads CASSDYGLAGSYSGELFF. For the CDR3, the DNA is TGTGCCAGTAGTGATTACGGACTAGCGGGTTCATACTCCGGGGAGCTGTTTTTT.

The CDR3 DNA sequence: TGTGCCAGCAGTTTATACGCTAGCTCCCCCTACGAGCAGTACTTC. This gives the protein CASSLYASSPYEQYF. The rearrangement joins TRBV28 to TRBJ2-7, with a tentative D call TRBD2 (5 bases). This CDR3 has 15 residues. Between the trimmed V and J ends, which lost 1 base and 2 bases, there was a span of 12 bases. CDR1 is MDHEN and CDR2 is SYDVKM in the germline V gene. Together with reference TRBV28 and TRBJ2-7, the CDR3 gives the full variable domain: DVKVTQSSRYLVKRTGEKVFLECVQDMDHENMFWYRQDPGLGLRLIYFSYDVKMKEKGDIPEGYSVSREKKERFSLILESASTNQTSMYLCASSLYASSPYEQYFGPGTRLTVT.

The chain couples TRBV5-1 to TRBJ1-4; 7 bases match TRBD1. The CDR3 sequence is 16 residues long. CDR1 is SGHRS and CDR2 is YFSETQ in the germline V gene. V lost 1 base and J lost 5; bases outside the gene matches: 8. The CDR3 spells CASSLTGEVRNEKLFF. CDR3 DNA sequence: TGCGCCAGCAGCTTGACAGGGGAAGTGAGGAATGAAAAACTGTTTTTT.

This clone was recorded once. V gene TRBV5-1 combines with J gene TRBJ2-3, with D possibly TRBD1 on 5 matching bases. Germline loops: CDR1 SGHRS, CDR2 YFSETQ. Between the trimmed V and J ends, which lost 4 bases and 0 bases, there was a span of 15 bases. CDR3 length: 16 residues. The DNA of the CDR3 is TGCGCCAGCAGCCCCCACTGGGGCGGAAGCACAGATACGCAGTATTTT. It specifies CASSPHWGGSTDTQYF.

For the CDR3, the DNA is TGTGCCAGCAGTGCCTCAACAGGGAAGGATGGCTACACCTTC. Encoded protein: CASSASTGKDGYTF. The rearrangement links TRBV2 to TRBJ1-2, with D maybe TRBD1 (6 bases). The germline V gene encodes CDR1 SNHLY and CDR2 FYNNEI. Between the trimmed V and J ends, which lost 4 bases and 6 bases, there was a span of 15 bases. The CDR3 runs 14 residues.

The chain recombines TRBV7-8 with TRBJ2-3, with a tentative D call TRBD1 (6 bases). The CDR3 is made up of 13 amino acids. Germline V CDR1 and CDR2: SGHVS, FQNEAQ. Trimming left V 5 bases short and J 3 bases short, with 9 bases between. The CDR3 DNA is TGTGCCAGCAGCCGACAGGAGACAGATACGCAGTATTTT. This sequence encodes CASSRQETDTQYF.

This chain joins TRBV9 and TRBJ1-1; D unresolved. Trimming took 4 bases from V and 6 from J, leaving 13 bases between them. CDR3 length equals 13 residues. CDR1 is SGDLS, CDR2 YYNGEE, per germline. The DNA of the CDR3 is TGTGCCAGCAGCCCACCGGGCGGGGCTGAAGCTTTCTTT. As protein: CASSPPGGAEAFF. Together with reference TRBV9 and TRBJ1-1, the CDR3 gives the full variable domain: DSGVTQTPKHLITATGQRVTLRCSPRSGDLSVYWYQQSLDQGLQFLIQYYNGEERAKGNILERFSAQQFPDLHSELNLSSLELGDSALYFCASSPPGGAEAFFGQGTRLTVV.

The genes are TRBV7-9 and TRBJ2-2; TRBD2 agrees at 7 bases. The germline V gene has CDR1 SEHNR and CDR2 FQNEAQ (reference sequence). The junction had 6 bases not matched to a gene; V was cut back by 4 bases and J by 7 bases. The CDR3 consists of 14 residues. The CDR3 is CASSSGGTGGELFF. DNA for the CDR3: TGTGCCAGCAGCTCCGGGGGGACGGGCGGGGAGCTGTTTTTT.

V gene TRBV25-1 combines with J gene TRBJ1-1; D might be TRBD1 (6 bases). The V end lost 6 bases, the J end lost 7 bases, and 18 bases lay between the germline ends. CDR3 length: 14 residues. Germline loops: CDR1 MGHDK, CDR2 SYGVNS. The CDR3 here is CASRALLRGYEAFF. The CDR3 DNA reads TGTGCCAGCAGGGCCCTTCTCAGGGGATATGAAGCTTTCTTT.

This chain connects TRBV15 to TRBJ1-2; D gene unclear. The V gene lost 5 bases and the J gene lost 5 bases, with 12 bases spanning the gap. This CDR3 comprises 13 residues. Germline V gives CDR1 LNHNV, CDR2 YYDKDF (reference sequence). DNA for the CDR3: TGTGCCACCAGCGAGGGATGGGATTATGGCTACACCTTC. Translated: CATSEGWDYGYTF.

The chain is built from TRBV2 and TRBJ1-1; no definite D call. CDR1 is SNHLY, CDR2 FYNNEI, per germline. Deletions cut 0 bases from V and 4 bases from J, with 9 bases between. There are 14 residues in the CDR3. The CDR3 region has the DNA TGTGCCAGCAGTGAAGCCGATCAGGTCACTGAAGCTTTCTTT. Amino acid sequence: CASSEADQVTEAFF. Full variable domain (rest looked up from reference TRBV2 and TRBJ1-1): EPEVTQTPSHQVTQMGQEVILRCVPISNHLYFYWYRQILGQKVEFLVSFYNNEISEKSEIFDDQFSVERPDGSNFTLKIRSTKLEDSAMYFCASSEADQVTEAFFGQGTRLTVV.

V is TRBV5-1 and J is TRBJ2-7; 10 nucleotides agree with TRBD2. Germline trimming cut 4 bases from V and 4 bases from J; bases unmatched to any gene: 5. Germline CDR1 is SGHRS and CDR2 is YFSETQ. The CDR3 totals 14 residues. CDR3 loop: CASSPSGSAYEQYF. In DNA, the CDR3 is TGCGCCAGCAGCCCTAGCGGGAGTGCGTACGAGCAGTACTTC.

The chain employs TRBV18 and TRBJ2-7, with 9 bases lining up with TRBD1. J was trimmed by 3 bases and V by 3 bases; bases with no gene match: 6. This CDR3 region has 15 residues. Per the germline V gene, CDR1 is KGHSH and CDR2 is LQKENI. The CDR3, as DNA: TGTGCCAGCTCACCGAGGACAGGGGAGGGCTACGAGCAGTACTTC. It translates to CASSPRTGEGYEQYF.

Only one count was recorded for this clone. This chain joins TRBV4-1 and TRBJ1-2; D call uncertain. The CDR3 spans 14 residues. V was cut by 4 bases and J by 4 bases, with 13 bases left in between. CDR1 is MGHRA, CDR2 YSYEKL, per germline. The CDR3 nucleotides are TGCGCCAGCAGCCCCATGGTACAGAGCTATGGCTACACCTTC. Translating gives CASSPMVQSYGYTF.

DNA for the CDR3: TGCGCCAGCAGCTTGACAGGGGAAAGGGGAACTGAAGCTTTCTTT. Encoded protein: CASSLTGERGTEAFF. The chain has TRBV5-1 and TRBJ1-1; 7 bases align to TRBD1. CDR1 is SGHRS, CDR2 YFSETQ, per germline. Trimming at V came to 1 base and at J to 5 bases, leaving 8 bases not matched to a gene. The CDR3 extends over 15 amino acids.

The V and J genes are TRBV19 and TRBJ1-2; unclear D gene. The germline V gene encodes CDR1 LNHDA and CDR2 SQIVND (reference sequence). The CDR3 is 14 residues long. V lost 3 bases and J lost 1, with 9 bases in between. The CDR3 reads CASSIQPGNYGYTF. The DNA of the CDR3 is TGTGCCAGTAGTATCCAGCCGGGTAACTATGGCTACACCTTC. Variable domain in full (rest from reference TRBV19 and TRBJ1-2): DGGITQSPKYLFRKEGQNVTLSCEQNLNHDAMYWYRQDPGQGLRLIYYSQIVNDFQKGDIAEGYSVSREKKESFPLTVTSAQKNPTAFYLCASSIQPGNYGYTFGSGTRLTVV.

The chain is built from TRBV5-1 and TRBJ1-2, with 8 bases matching TRBD1. The CDR3 consists of 13 residues. Germline V gene data show CDR1 as SGHRS and CDR2 as YFSETQ. Losses at the gene ends were 4 bases for V and 8 bases for J; bases not matched to a gene: 7. For the CDR3, the DNA is TGCGCCAGCAGCCCTGGACAGGGTGAGGGCTACACCTTC. Translated, it gives CASSPGQGEGYTF.

The sample holds one count of this clone. The rearrangement joins TRBV15 to TRBJ2-7, with a weak D call TRBD2 (5 bases). The CDR3 is made up of 14 amino acids. V was shortened by 0 bases and J by 6 bases, with 12 bases between the two germline ends. Germline assignment: CDR1 LNHNV and CDR2 YYDKDF (reference sequence). CDR3 DNA: TGTGCCACCAGCAGAGATTTGGAGGCCGGCGAGCAGTACTTC. Its translation is CATSRDLEAGEQYF. The variable domain in full, with the rest retrieved from reference TRBV15 and TRBJ2-7, is DAMVIQNPRYQVTQFGKPVTLSCSQTLNHNVMYWYQQKSSQAPKLLFHYYDKDFNNEADTPDNFQSRRPNTSFCFLDIRSPGLGDTAMYLCATSRDLEAGEQYFGPGTRLTVT.

In its sample, this clone was seen once. The V and J genes are TRBV9 and TRBJ1-1, with 11 bases identical to TRBD1. There are 15 residues in the CDR3. Germline-derived CDR1 and CDR2 are SGDLS and YYNGEE. V lost 4 bases, J lost 4 bases, and 6 bases stayed unmatched. The CDR3: CASSLRTGGGTEAFF. The CDR3 DNA reads TGTGCCAGCAGCCTTCGGACAGGGGGCGGCACTGAAGCTTTCTTT.